This T cell receptor beta chain was profiled in a study of OX40 agonist ivuxolimab in advanced cancers. Turning to the study itself: Ivuxolimab, which is an agonistic anti-OX40 (CD134) antibody, was administered to the patients. From 23 to 79 years was the age range, with a mean of roughly 59 years, and 65% to 90% were male.

Losses at the gene ends were 0 bases for V and 5 bases for J; bases not matched to a gene: 3. This CDR3 comprises 14 residues. Germline assignment: CDR1 MNHEY and CDR2 SMNVEV (reference sequence). This clone came up once. The antigen remains undetermined. Profiled with immunoSEQ multiplex PCR; TCRdb holds only in-frame clones, not every one. The data hold tens of thousands of clones, with around 85% observed a single time. Study-wide results and caveats: By week 6 at 0.1 to 3.0 mg/kg, blood CD4+ and CD8+ T cells had expanded clonally.

Sequenced here: CD4+ or CD8+ T cells sorted from blood, sampled in a trial of the OX40 agonist ivuxolimab. This chain links TRBV27 with TRBJ2-5; the match to TRBD1 covers 7 bases. The clonotype was recovered from an adult with an advanced solid tumor such as melanoma, head and neck, liver or kidney cancer. The CDR3 spells CASSLSTGVETQYF. In DNA form, the CDR3 reads TGTGCCAGCAGTTTATCTACAGGGGTGGAGACCCAGTACTTC.